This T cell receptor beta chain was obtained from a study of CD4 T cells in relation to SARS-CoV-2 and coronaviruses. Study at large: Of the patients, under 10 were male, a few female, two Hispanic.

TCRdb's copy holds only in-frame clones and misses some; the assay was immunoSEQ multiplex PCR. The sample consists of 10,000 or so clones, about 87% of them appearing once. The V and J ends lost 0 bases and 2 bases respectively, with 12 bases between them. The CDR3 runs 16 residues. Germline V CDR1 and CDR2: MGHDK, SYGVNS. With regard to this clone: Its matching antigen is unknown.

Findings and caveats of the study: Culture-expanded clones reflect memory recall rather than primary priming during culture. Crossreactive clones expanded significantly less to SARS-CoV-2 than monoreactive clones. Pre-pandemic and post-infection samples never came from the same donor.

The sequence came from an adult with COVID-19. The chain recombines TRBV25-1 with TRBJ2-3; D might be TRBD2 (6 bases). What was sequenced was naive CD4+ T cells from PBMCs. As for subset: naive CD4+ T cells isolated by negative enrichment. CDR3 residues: CASSEYGGFYTDTQYF. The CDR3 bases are TGTGCCAGCAGTGAATATGGAGGGTTTTACACAGATACGCAGTATTTT.